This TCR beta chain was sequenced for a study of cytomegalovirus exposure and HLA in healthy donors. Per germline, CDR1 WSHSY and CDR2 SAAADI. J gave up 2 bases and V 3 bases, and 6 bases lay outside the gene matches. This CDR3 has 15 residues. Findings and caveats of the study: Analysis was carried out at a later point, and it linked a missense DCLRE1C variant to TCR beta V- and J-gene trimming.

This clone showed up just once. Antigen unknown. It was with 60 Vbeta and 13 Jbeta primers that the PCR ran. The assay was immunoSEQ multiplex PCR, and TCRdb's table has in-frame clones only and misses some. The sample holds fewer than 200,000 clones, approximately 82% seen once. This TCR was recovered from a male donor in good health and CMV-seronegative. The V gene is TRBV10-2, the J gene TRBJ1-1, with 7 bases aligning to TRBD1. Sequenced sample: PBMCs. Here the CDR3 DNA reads TGCGCCAGCAGTGATCCGGGACAGAGCAACACTGAAGCTTTCTTT. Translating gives CASSDPGQSNTEAFF.